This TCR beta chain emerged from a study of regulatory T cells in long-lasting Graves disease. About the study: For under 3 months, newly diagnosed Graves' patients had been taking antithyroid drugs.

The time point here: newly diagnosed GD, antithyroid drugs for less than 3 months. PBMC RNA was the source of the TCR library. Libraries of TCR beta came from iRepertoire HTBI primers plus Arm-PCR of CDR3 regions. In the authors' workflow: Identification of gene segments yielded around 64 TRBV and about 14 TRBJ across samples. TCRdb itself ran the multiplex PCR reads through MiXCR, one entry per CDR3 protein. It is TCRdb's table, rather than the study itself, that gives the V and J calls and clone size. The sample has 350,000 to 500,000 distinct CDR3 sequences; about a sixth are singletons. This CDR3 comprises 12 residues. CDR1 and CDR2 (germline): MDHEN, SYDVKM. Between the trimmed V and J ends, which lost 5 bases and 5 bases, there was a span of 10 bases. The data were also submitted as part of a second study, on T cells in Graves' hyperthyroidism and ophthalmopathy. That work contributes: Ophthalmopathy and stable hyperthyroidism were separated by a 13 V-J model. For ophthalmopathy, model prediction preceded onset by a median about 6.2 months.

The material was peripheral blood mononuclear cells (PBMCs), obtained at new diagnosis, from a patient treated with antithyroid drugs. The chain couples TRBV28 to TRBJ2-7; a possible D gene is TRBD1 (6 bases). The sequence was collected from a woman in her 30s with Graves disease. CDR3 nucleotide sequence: TGTGCCAGCAGTCAAAACAGGGACGAGCAGTACTTC. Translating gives CASSQNRDEQYF.